Each of the 25 T cell receptor beta chains below was sequenced from the same sample in a study of beta chain features in type 1 diabetes (dated 2018 in TCRdb). Library preparation used the immunoSEQ multiplex PCR assay. The High Capacity cDNA Reverse Transcription Kit was used to reverse transcribe all of the isolated RNA, meaning that expressed TCRB transcripts were what got sequenced. TCRdb provides this immuneACCESS table in a form limited to in-frame rearrangements. Some clones are lacking; in checked studies, under half of them reflect an unresolved V gene, and why the rest are absent is not known. The sample table records around 140,000 clones; roughly 10% of these occur just once. The ten largest account for about 0.7% of the sample. Study-level results and caveats: A moderate but significant shortening of TCRB CDR3 length was observed in type 1 diabetes patients in all four CD4+ subsets.

For these receptors, no antigen is known. Sequenced sample: central memory CD4+ T cells from blood. The receptors originated from a man aged 30 to 45 with type 1 diabetes.

This clone showed up just a few times. A junction boundary mismatches the germline segment, possibly from a read error. This rearrangement joins TRBV5-1 to TRBJ2-3; 9 bases map to TRBD2. CDR3 length equals 14 residues. Germline V gives CDR1 SGHRS, CDR2 YFSETQ. The CDR3 DNA reads as TGTGCCAGCAGCGTGGGACTAGCTCAAGATACGCAGTATTTT. It translates to CASSVGLAQDTQYF.

The genes are TRBV6-5 and TRBJ2-2; 7 bases line up with TRBD2. This CDR3 spans 16 amino acids. Trimming at V came to 1 base and at J to 1 base, leaving 3 bases not matched to a gene. Germline values: CDR1 MNHEY, CDR2 SVGAGI. CDR3 residues: CASSYYGGGNTGELFF. The CDR3 DNA follows: TGTGCCAGCAGTTACTACGGCGGGGGGAACACCGGGGAGCTGTTTTTT.

This clone was seen a handful of times. This chain connects TRBV4-1 to TRBJ2-7; 9 positions match TRBD1. Germline V lookup: CDR1 MGHRA, CDR2 YSYEKL. V lost 5 bases, J lost 4 bases, and 12 bases stayed unmatched. The CDR3 runs 16 residues. Here the CDR3 DNA reads TGCGCCAGCAGCTATAGTACAGGGGGCAATGTATACGAGCAGTACTTC. Protein sequence: CASSYSTGGNVYEQYF.

At least ten counts were recorded for this clone. The chain recombines TRBV7-9 with TRBJ2-5; possible D gene TRBD2, 5 bases. This CDR3 is built from 12 residues. Trimming removed 3 bases at V and 10 bases at J, with 12 bases between. Looked up from germline, CDR1 is SEHNR and CDR2 is FQNEAQ (reference sequence). For the CDR3, the DNA is TGTGCCAGCAGCTTCCCTAGCCCAGGCCAGTACTTC. Translation gives CASSFPSPGQYF.

This clone appeared a few times. The chain recombines TRBV6-6 with TRBJ2-3; D perhaps matches TRBD1 (6 bases). CDR3 length equals 13 residues. V shed 7 bases and J shed 4 bases, with 12 bases lying between them. Germline V CDR1 and CDR2: MNHNY, SVGAGI (reference sequence). The CDR3 coding sequence is TGTGCCAGCACCACAGGGTTTTCAGATACGCAGTATTTT. Amino acid sequence: CASTTGFSDTQYF.

About this clone: The sample has other DNA sequences that encode this CDR3 too. The chain links TRBV7-3 to TRBJ2-5; TRBD2 is a possible D gene (6 bases). Trimming shortened V by 3 bases and J by 2 bases, and 7 bases separated the two germline ends. This CDR3 spans 13 amino acids. Germline V lookup: CDR1 SGHTA, CDR2 FQGTGA. CDR3 bases: TGTGCCAGCAGCTTCAGCGGGCAAGAGACCCAGTACTTC. Translation gives CASSFSGQETQYF. Supplemented by reference TRBV7-3 and TRBJ2-5, the full variable domain reads GAGVSQTPSNKVTEKGKYVELRCDPISGHTALYWYRQSLGQGPEFLIYFQGTGAADDSGLPNDRFFAVRPEGSVSTLKIQRTERGDSAVYLCASSFSGQETQYFGPGTRLLVL.

The chain combines TRBV21-1 with TRBJ1-2. TRBV21-1 is noted as a pseudogene. This CDR3 has 15 amino acids. CDR3 DNA: TGTGCCAGCAGCAAACAGGAGGGATGGAACTATGGCTACACCTTC. This sequence encodes CASSKQEGWNYGYTF.

This chain joins TRBV4-2 and TRBJ2-2; D possibly corresponds to TRBD2 (6 bases). Germline CDR1 is LGHNA and CDR2 is YNFKEQ. This CDR3 is 14 amino acids long. V was trimmed by 5 bases and J by 5 bases, leaving 12 bases between them. The CDR3 coding sequence is TGTGCCAGCAGCAGACTAGGTCAAACCGGGGAGCTGTTTTTT. Its translation: CASSRLGQTGELFF.

V and J are TRBV25-1 and TRBJ2-5; 9 bases line up with TRBD2. J was trimmed by 5 bases and V by 3 bases; bases with no gene match: 10. The CDR3 sequence is 16 residues long. From germline, CDR1 is MGHDK and CDR2 SYGVNS. CDR3 bases: TGTGCCAGCAGTGATGCGGCGGGGGGGTACGGGGAGACCCAGTACTTC. Translating it yields CASSDAAGGYGETQYF. Using reference TRBV25-1 and TRBJ2-5 for the parts outside the CDR3, the full variable domain is EADIYQTPRYLVIGTGKKITLECSQTMGHDKMYWYQQDPGMELHLIHYSYGVNSTEKGDLSSESTVSRIRTEHFPLTLESARPSHTSQYLCASSDAAGGYGETQYFGPGTRLLVL.

J is TRBJ1-3 and V is TRBV6-5, with D hard to call. The CDR3 sequence is 14 residues long. In germline, CDR1 is MNHEY, CDR2 SVGAGI. V was shortened by 6 bases and J by 0 bases, with 9 bases between the two germline ends. CDR3 residues: CASRQDFSGNTIYF. The CDR3 coding sequence is TGTGCCAGCAGGCAGGACTTCTCTGGAAACACCATATATTTT.

This clone has only a few counts. This rearrangement joins TRBV7-8 to TRBJ2-3; no firm D call. V was shortened by 3 bases and J by 4 bases, with 8 bases between the two germline ends. Germline lookup yields CDR1 SGHVS and CDR2 FQNEAQ. There are 13 residues in the CDR3. CDR3 sequence (DNA): TGTGCCAGCAGCTTCCTTACTTCAGATACGCAGTATTTT. It specifies CASSFLTSDTQYF.

Note on this clone: In the same sample, other DNA sequences code for this CDR3. The rearrangement uses TRBV6-5 and TRBJ2-5; D perhaps matches TRBD2 (5 bases). The CDR3 is made up of 13 amino acids. Deletions cut 4 bases from V and 2 bases from J, with 8 bases between. The germline V gene encodes CDR1 MNHEY and CDR2 SVGAGI. The CDR3 loop reads CASSWTGQETQYF. The CDR3 DNA follows: TGTGCCAGCAGTTGGACGGGGCAAGAGACCCAGTACTTC.

The rearrangement links TRBV28 to TRBJ1-1, with D hard to call. Germline V gene data show CDR1 as MDHEN and CDR2 as SYDVKM. Trimming removed 5 bases from V and 5 bases from J, with 9 bases in between. This CDR3 is built from 12 residues. The CDR3 DNA follows: TGTGCCAGCAGTCCTTACGGGACTGAAGCTTTCTTT. Protein: CASSPYGTEAFF.

DNA of the CDR3: TGCGCCAGCTCGTGGGGGCGGGGGGACACTGAAGCTTTCTTT. This translates into CASSWGRGDTEAFF. This chain connects TRBV5-1 to TRBJ1-1; D may be TRBD1 (6 bases). V lost 7 bases and J 3 bases, leaving 16 bases between the germline ends. Germline V gene data show CDR1 as SGHRS and CDR2 as YFSETQ. The CDR3 is 14 residues long.

In its sample, this clone was seen a few times. V is TRBV5-4 and J is TRBJ2-5, with 7 bases aligning to TRBD1. V gave up 4 bases and J gave up 1 base; unmatched junction bases: 4. This CDR3 is built from 14 residues. Germline loops: CDR1 SGHNT, CDR2 YYREEE (reference sequence). In DNA form, the CDR3 reads TGTGCCAGCAGCACAGGACAGGTCCAAGAGACCCAGTACTTC. Protein product: CASSTGQVQETQYF. Based on the CDR3 plus reference TRBV5-4 and TRBJ2-5, the full variable domain is ETGVTQSPTHLIKTRGQQVTLRCSSQSGHNTVSWYQQALGQGPQFIFQYYREEENGRGNFPPRFSGLQFPNYSSELNVNALELDDSALYLCASSTGQVQETQYFGPGTRLLVL.

This clone was detected a few times. The same CDR3 also results from other DNA sequences found in this sample. The gene calls are TRBV19 and TRBJ2-3; tentative D call: TRBD2 (6 bases). CDR1 and CDR2 (germline): LNHDA, SQIVND (reference sequence). There are 13 residues in the CDR3. Trimming removed 1 base at V and 6 bases at J, with 8 bases between. CDR3 sequence: CASSIGLADTQYF. In DNA, the CDR3 is TGTGCCAGTAGTATAGGGCTAGCGGATACGCAGTATTTT.

This clone was observed a handful of times. V usage is TRBV30 and J usage is TRBJ1-1; TRBD1 matches at 7 bases. The CDR3 consists of 15 residues. Germline V gene sequence: CDR1 GTSNPN, CDR2 SVGIG (reference sequence). Trimming cost V 2 bases and J 0 bases; bases outside gene matches: 6. This CDR3 is CAWSSGTVMNTEAFF. CDR3 nucleotides: TGTGCCTGGAGTTCAGGGACAGTAATGAACACTGAAGCTTTCTTT.

The sample holds a few counts of this clone. The chain recombines TRBV7-9 with TRBJ2-3; TRBD2 aligns across 13 bases. V trimming: 5 bases; J trimming: 0 bases; junction bases outside the gene matches: 8. CDR1 and CDR2 from the germline V gene are SEHNR and FQNEAQ (reference sequence). CDR3 length equals 18 residues. In DNA form, the CDR3 reads TGTGCCAGCAGCCTTGGACTAGCGGGGGCGAGGAGCACAGATACGCAGTATTTT. Protein product: CASSLGLAGARSTDTQYF.

This clone has a handful of counts. This chain connects TRBV18 to TRBJ1-6, with D unclear. The CDR3 covers 16 residues. Germline V gives CDR1 KGHSH, CDR2 LQKENI. V shed 1 base and J shed 6 bases, with 13 bases lying between them. CDR3 in DNA: TGTGCCAGCTCACCACAGGTGGGCAGCCCTAATTCACCCCTCCACTTT. It translates to CASSPQVGSPNSPLHF.

The chain combines TRBV5-4 with TRBJ2-1; 10 nucleotides match TRBD2. The CDR3 has 17 amino acids. V was pared by 1 base and J by 1 base, with 5 bases of the junction left unmatched. The germline CDR1 and CDR2 sequences are SGHNT and YYREEE (reference sequence). In DNA, the CDR3 is TGTGCCAGCAGCTTGTATAGCGGGGGGAAATCCTACAATGAGCAGTTCTTC. Encoded protein: CASSLYSGGKSYNEQFF.

This clone was found many times. The chain has TRBV7-2 and TRBJ2-7; tentatively, D is TRBD2 (6 bases). The length of the CDR3 is 13 residues. Trimming shortened V by 1 base and J by 6 bases, and 10 bases separated the two germline ends. Germline V lookup: CDR1 SGHTA, CDR2 FQGNSA. CDR3 loop: CASSLGGDTEQYF. CDR3 DNA sequence: TGTGCCAGCAGCTTAGGGGGGGATACCGAGCAGTACTTC. Using reference TRBV7-2 and TRBJ2-7 for the parts outside the CDR3, the full variable domain is GAGVSQSPSNKVTEKGKDVELRCDPISGHTALYWYRQSLGQGLEFLIYFQGNSAPDKSGLPSDRFSAERTGGSVSTLTIQRTQQEDSAVYLCASSLGGDTEQYFGPGTRLTVT.

CDR3 residues: CASSQGPPVYEQYF. The CDR3, as DNA: TGCGCCAGCAGCCAAGGTCCGCCGGTCTACGAGCAGTACTTC. This chain joins TRBV4-3 and TRBJ2-7, with D unresolved. CDR1 is LGHNA and CDR2 is YSLEER in the germline V gene. V was pared by 1 base and J by 3 bases, with 10 bases between. The CDR3 sequence is 14 residues long.

V and J are TRBV6-5 and TRBJ2-7; D gene uncertain. CDR3 length: 15 residues. Germline V gene data show CDR1 as MNHEY and CDR2 as SVGAGI. V was clipped by 6 bases and J by 2 bases, with 17 bases between them. The CDR3 sequence is CASRPYSQSTYEQYF. CDR3 DNA sequence: TGTGCCAGCAGACCATACAGTCAGAGTACCTACGAGCAGTACTTC.

This clone was counted between two and nine times. The chain uses TRBV18 and TRBJ2-7; tentative D call: TRBD2 (5 bases). V lost 0 bases and J 6 bases, leaving 9 bases between the germline ends. Germline lookup yields CDR1 KGHSH and CDR2 LQKENI. This CDR3 has 13 residues. The CDR3 DNA follows: TGTGCCAGCTCACCACCGTCTCGGGGCGAGCAGTACTTC. It is translated as CASSPPSRGEQYF.

V gene TRBV18 combines with J gene TRBJ1-4; tentatively, D is TRBD1 (6 bases). The germline CDR1 and CDR2 sequences are KGHSH and LQKENI. Trimming left V 4 bases short and J 3 bases short, with 6 bases between. The CDR3 is 13 amino acids. CDR3 residues: CASSQGANEKLFF. The DNA for the CDR3 is TGTGCCAGCTCACAGGGGGCTAATGAAAAACTGTTTTTT. The full variable domain, with the rest looked up from reference TRBV18 and TRBJ1-4, is NAGVMQNPRHLVRRRGQEARLRCSPMKGHSHVYWYRQLPEEGLKFMVYLQKENIIDESGMPKERFSAEFPKEGPSILRIQQVVRGDSAAYFCASSQGANEKLFFGSGTQLSVL.